Listed below are T cell receptor beta chains from one sample, sequenced in a study of blood T cell repertoires in COVID-19. The method was immunoSEQ multiplex PCR; TCRdb's version includes in-frame clones alone and lacks a portion of them. The sample shows 450,000 or so clones, roughly 90% of them seen only once. The source material was peripheral blood. These receptors originate from a man aged 18-30 years with COVID-19, enrolled during active disease. Both conserved end residues are part of each CDR3.

v_call	j_call	cdr3_aa
TRBV9	TRBJ2-5	CASSVSGRAGETQYF
TRBV5-4	TRBJ2-5	CASNPDRGFETQYF
TRBV7-9	TRBJ2-1	CASSFSSSYNEQFF
TRBV6-4	TRBJ2-6	CASRPQGDGANVLTF
TRBV28	TRBJ1-4	CASSLGAGNNEKLFF
TRBV2	TRBJ1-5	CASNDRANSNQPQHF
TRBV5-1	TRBJ2-6	CASSRGDGRVGANVLTF
TRBV6-5	TRBJ2-1	CASSYPASGLGEQFF
TRBV11-2	TRBJ1-1	CASSSRAGRTAFF
TRBV7-9	TRBJ1-2	CASSLSRTYPTDGYTF
TRBV11-2	TRBJ2-5	CASSLVTQGARETQYF
TRBV6-5	TRBJ2-3	CASHRGGTDTQYF
TRBV7-9	TRBJ1-4	CASSLAVGGITNEKLFF
TRBV4-2	TRBJ2-5	CASSQVPGGTAKETQYF
TRBV9	TRBJ2-1	CASSVGSGSYNEQFF
TRBV2	TRBJ2-5	CASRTSQGGQETQYF
TRBV9	TRBJ2-3	CASRPTTDTQYF
TRBV18	TRBJ2-3	CASSGRVPSDTQYF
TRBV19	TRBJ1-4	CASSTAGGSNEKLFF
TRBV7-3	TRBJ2-1	CASSFGEANEQFF
TRBV2	TRBJ1-1	CASRETGNALAEAFF
TRBV6-6	TRBJ2-2	CASRRAGANTGELFF
TRBV14	TRBJ2-5	CASSQGAVAGDQETQYF
TRBV12-3/TRBV12-4	TRBJ2-7	CASTQGGEKYF
TRBV5-8	TRBJ1-2	CASSLLAGYTF
TRBV11-2	TRBJ2-7	CASSPIRDRGRSYEQYF
TRBV18	TRBJ2-2	CASSLTGGGRTGELFF
TRBV6-5	TRBJ2-7	CASSSGTGVDEQYF
TRBV12-5	TRBJ2-5	CASGFPASFRETQYF
TRBV6-1	TRBJ2-7	CASSEYPTGGGEQYF
TRBV3-1/TRBV3-2	TRBJ1-5	CASSWGQYNQPQHF
TRBV2	TRBJ2-3	CASSGLAPDTQYF
TRBV5-6	TRBJ1-5	CASSFYGGGQPQHF
TRBV29-1	TRBJ1-4	CSVGSSEKLFF